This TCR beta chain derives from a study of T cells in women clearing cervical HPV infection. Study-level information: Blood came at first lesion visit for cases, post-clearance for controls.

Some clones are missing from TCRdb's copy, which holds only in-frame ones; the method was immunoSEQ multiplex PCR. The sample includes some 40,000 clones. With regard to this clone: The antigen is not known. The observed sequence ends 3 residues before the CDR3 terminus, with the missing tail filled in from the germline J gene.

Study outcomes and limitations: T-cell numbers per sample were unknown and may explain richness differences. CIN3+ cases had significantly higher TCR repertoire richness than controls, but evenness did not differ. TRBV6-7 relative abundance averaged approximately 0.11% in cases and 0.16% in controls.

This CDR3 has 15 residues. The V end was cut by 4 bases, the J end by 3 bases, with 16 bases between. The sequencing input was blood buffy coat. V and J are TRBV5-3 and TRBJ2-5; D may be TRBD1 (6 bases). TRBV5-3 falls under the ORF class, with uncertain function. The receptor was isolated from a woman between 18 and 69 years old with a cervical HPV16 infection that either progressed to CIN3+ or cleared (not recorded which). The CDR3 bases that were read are TGTGCCAGAAGCACCGGTAGGGGGAGTAAAGAGACC. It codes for CARSTGRGSKET. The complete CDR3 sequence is CARSTGRGSKETQYF.